One sample yielded the 9 T cell receptor beta chains listed below, sequenced in a study of blood T cell repertoires in COVID-19. TCRdb's table, derived via immunoSEQ multiplex PCR, lists solely in-frame clones and lacks some. The table lists more than 250,000 clones, approximately 85% of them singletons. Sequences were obtained from PBMCs or T cells enriched from blood (not recorded which). The origin of the receptors is a man between 25 and 39 years old who had recovered from COVID-19.

This clone was seen only once. The chain has TRBV5-1 and TRBJ1-2; D is perhaps TRBD1 (5 bases). The CDR3 loop spans 13 amino acids. V lost 0 bases and J lost 4, with 7 bases in between. Germline-derived CDR1 and CDR2 are SGHRS and YFSETQ. This CDR3 reads CASSLGRAYGYTF. CDR3 DNA: TGCGCCAGCAGCTTGGGCAGGGCCTATGGCTACACCTTC.

The CDR3 DNA follows: TGTGCCAGCCGGGAGAGCAATCAGCCCCAGCATTTT. Translation gives CASRESNQPQHF. This chain joins TRBV19 and TRBJ1-5; D call uncertain. The V end lost 9 bases, the J end lost 1 base, and 7 bases lay between the germline ends. The CDR3 contains 12 residues. Germline CDR1 and CDR2: LNHDA and SQIVND (reference sequence).

The chain has TRBV11-1 and TRBJ1-2; weak D call: TRBD1 (6 bases). Germline V lookup: CDR1 SGHAT, CDR2 FQDESV (reference sequence). Trimming shortened V by 5 bases and J by 10 bases, and 11 bases separated the two germline ends. There are 11 residues in the CDR3. The CDR3 coding sequence is TGTGCCAGCAGCCAGGGGCAAATCTACACCTTC. The encoded protein is CASSQGQIYTF.

The chain is built from TRBV7-2 and TRBJ1-4; no clear D. V shed 3 bases and J shed 7 bases, with 9 bases lying between them. The CDR3 is 13 amino acids. Germline CDR1 SGHTA, CDR2 FQGNSA. In DNA form, the CDR3 reads TGTGCCAGCAGCTTTGACACCAGTGAAAAACTGTTTTTT. This sequence encodes CASSFDTSEKLFF.

This clone was picked up a small number of times. The V and J genes are TRBV3-1 (or the pseudogene TRBV3-2) and TRBJ2-7; TRBD1 matches at 10 bases. CDR1 and CDR2 from the germline V gene are LGHDT and YNNKEL (reference sequence). Germline trimming cut 1 base from V and 6 bases from J; bases unmatched to any gene: 0. This CDR3 is 13 amino acids long. The DNA of the CDR3 is TGTGCCAGCAGCCAAGGGACAGGGGGCGAGCAGTACTTC. Translation: CASSQGTGGEQYF.

V usage is TRBV30 and J usage is TRBJ1-1; 7 bases map to TRBD1. Trimming at V came to 5 bases and at J to 1 base, leaving 4 bases not matched to a gene. Germline CDR1 reads GTSNPN; CDR2 reads SVGIG (reference sequence). This CDR3 contains 13 residues. The CDR3 coding sequence is TGTGCCTGGCTTCGACAGGGGAACACTGAAGCTTTCTTT. It is translated as CAWLRQGNTEAFF.

About this clone itself: Distinct nucleotide sequences in the sample also encode this CDR3. The CDR3 nucleotides are TGTGCCAGCAGCTTAACAGGGGGGAACACTGAAGCTTTCTTT. Its protein is CASSLTGGNTEAFF. The chain joins TRBV7-3 to TRBJ1-1; possibly TRBD1 for D (6 bases). V was trimmed by 0 bases and J by 1 base, leaving 6 bases between them. The CDR3 is 14 residues long. Germline CDR1 and CDR2: SGHTA and FQGTGA.

The rearrangement uses TRBV4-2 and TRBJ2-3; a weak D match, TRBD1 (6 bases). Germline CDR1 LGHNA, CDR2 YNFKEQ. V was pared by 0 bases and J by 2 bases, with 12 bases between. The length of the CDR3 is 16 residues. This chain's CDR3 is CASSQDWRQDTDTQYF. The CDR3 nucleotides read TGTGCCAGCAGCCAAGATTGGAGACAGGACACAGATACGCAGTATTTT.

The chain carries TRBV18 and TRBJ1-2, with no clear D. This CDR3 comprises 13 residues. V was shortened by 1 base and J by 0 bases, with 3 bases between the two germline ends. Germline values: CDR1 KGHSH, CDR2 LQKENI. The CDR3 protein is CASSPRANYGYTF. The CDR3, as DNA: TGTGCCAGCTCACCACGAGCTAACTATGGCTACACCTTC.